This record covers a single T cell receptor (beta chain). The Seattle patients, enrolled during active infection, were followed longitudinally. Trimming took off 4 bases at V and 1 base at J, with 13 bases between the two ends. The CDR3 consists of 15 residues. Germline V CDR1 and CDR2: MNHEY, SMNVEV (reference sequence). The sample comes from a study of blood T cell repertoires in COVID-19. For the study at large: The origin of the acute and convalescent COVID-19 samples was the United States, Italy and Spain.

Repertoires were generated with immunoSEQ multiplex PCR, while TCRdb's copy carries only in-frame clones and drops some. The table shows 200,000 or so clones, with approximately 80% occurring only once. This chain links TRBV27 with TRBJ2-5; perhaps TRBD2 as D (5 bases). Input material: peripheral blood. This TCR derives from a woman older than 75 with COVID-19, enrolled during active disease. CDR3 sequence (DNA): TGTGCCAGCAGTTCAACTAGTCTCTTCCAAGAGACCCAGTACTTC. Its translation: CASSSTSLFQETQYF.